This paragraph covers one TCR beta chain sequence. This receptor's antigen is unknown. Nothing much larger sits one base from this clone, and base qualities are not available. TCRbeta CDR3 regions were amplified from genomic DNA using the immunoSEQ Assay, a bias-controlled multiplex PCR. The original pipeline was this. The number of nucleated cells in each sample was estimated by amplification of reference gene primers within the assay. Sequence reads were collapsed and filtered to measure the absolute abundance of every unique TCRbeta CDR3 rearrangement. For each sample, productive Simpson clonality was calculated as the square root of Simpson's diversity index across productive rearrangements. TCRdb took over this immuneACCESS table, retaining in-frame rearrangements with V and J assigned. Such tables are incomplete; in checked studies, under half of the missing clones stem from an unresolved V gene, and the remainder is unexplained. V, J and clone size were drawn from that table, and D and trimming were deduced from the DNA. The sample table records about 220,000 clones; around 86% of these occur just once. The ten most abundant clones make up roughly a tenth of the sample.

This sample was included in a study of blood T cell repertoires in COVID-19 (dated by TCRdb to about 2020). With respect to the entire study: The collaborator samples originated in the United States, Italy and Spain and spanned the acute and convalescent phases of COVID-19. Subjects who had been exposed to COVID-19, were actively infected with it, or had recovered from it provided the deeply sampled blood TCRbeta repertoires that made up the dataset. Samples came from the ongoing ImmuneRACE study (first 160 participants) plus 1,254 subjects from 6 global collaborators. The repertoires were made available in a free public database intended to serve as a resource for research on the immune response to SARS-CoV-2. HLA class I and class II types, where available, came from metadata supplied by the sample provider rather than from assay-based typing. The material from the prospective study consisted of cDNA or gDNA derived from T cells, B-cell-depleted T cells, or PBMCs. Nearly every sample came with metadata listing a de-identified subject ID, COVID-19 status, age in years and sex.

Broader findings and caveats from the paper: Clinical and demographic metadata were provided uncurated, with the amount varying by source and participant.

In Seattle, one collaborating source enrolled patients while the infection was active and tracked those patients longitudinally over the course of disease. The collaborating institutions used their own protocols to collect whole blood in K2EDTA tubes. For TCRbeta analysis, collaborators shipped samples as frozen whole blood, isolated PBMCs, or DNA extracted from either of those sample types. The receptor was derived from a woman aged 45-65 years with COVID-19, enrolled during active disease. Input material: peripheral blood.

The CDR3 region: CASSINHMTSGEGQFF. In nucleotide form, the sequence is TGTGCCAGTAGTATCAACCACATGACTAGCGGGGAAGGACAGTTCTTC. The sequence is built from TRBV19 and TRBJ2-1; TRBD2 agrees with 11 junctional bases. Per the germline V gene (reference sequence), LNHDA is the CDR1 and SQIVND is the CDR2. Germline trimming: 3 bases from V, 13 bases from J; junction bases outside gene matches: 14. The CDR3 contains 16 residues, cysteine and phenylalanine counted. The sequence is cut down to CDR3 DNA, 48 bases in frame from base 1.